This T cell receptor (beta chain) was profiled in a study of regulatory T cells in long-lasting Graves disease (dated by TCRdb to about 2021). Notes on the research overall: Antithyroid drugs had been taken for less than 3 months by newly diagnosed Graves' disease patients. A total of around 35 samples underwent TCR sequencing, from roughly 13 patients with persistent Graves' disease and approximately 20 patients with newly diagnosed Graves' disease. This study used TCR sequencing and RNA sequencing of peripheral blood to compare persistent Graves' disease patients against newly diagnosed Graves' disease patients. The study was registered as a clinical trial and conducted in China.

Concerning this clonotype itself: Its antigen target is currently unknown. The record has no base qualities; no much larger clone is one base away.

The protocol used for the library was multiplex PCR. Sequencing was performed on an Illumina HiSeq 4000. iRepertoire HTBI primers and Arm-PCR amplification of CDR3 regions were used to construct TCR beta libraries. Gel purification was performed on PCR products prior to sequencing. From the authors' description of their analysis: Across samples, roughly 60 TRBV and over 11 TRBJ segments were identified and used for gene usage analysis of CDR3 amino acid clonotypes. COPE and FqMerger were used to merge the filtered high-quality paired reads into contigs. BLAST was used to align contigs to IMGT TRBV, TRBD and TRBJ reference genes, with CDR3 defined following IMGT. Any clonotype with a frequency above 0.1% was classified as a highly expanded clone. Repertoire diversity was measured by Shannon entropy, and V-J evenness by the Gini coefficient. A clonotype was considered public if more than one individual shared it. TCRdb passed the public sequencing reads through fastp at Q25 and MiXCR, retaining productive beta sequences. Under each unique CDR3 protein, matching rows form one entry showing the most common genes and DNA. Here the V and J calls rest on TCRdb's processing, not on the authors' analysis. This sample comprises approximately 390,000 distinct CDR3 sequences, 15% to 20% of them detected only once. Jointly, the top ten make up 20% to 25% of the sample.

The time point label, as the study defines it: newly diagnosed GD, antithyroid drugs for less than 3 months. For both TCR sequencing and RNA sequencing, RNA was extracted from PBMCs in TRIzol. The diagnosis of Graves' disease followed American Thyroid Association guidelines. Recruitment of patients was carried out at an endocrinology department in Xi'an, China. From each patient, 7.5 to 10 milliliters of peripheral blood was collected into an EDTA anticoagulant tube. Ficoll Paque Plus density gradient separation was used to isolate PBMCs, and no additional T cell sorting was done. An Agilent 2100 Bioanalyzer and agarose gel were used to check RNA quality, and a NanoDrop 2000 was used to measure RNA concentration. The germline V gene (reference sequence) gives CDR1 as LNHNV and CDR2 as YYDKDF. Germline trimming amounts to 0 bases on V and 3 bases on J, with 5 as the count of junction bases outside the gene matches. The CDR3 runs 16 amino acids, cysteine and phenylalanine included. CDR3 DNA only is kept here, 48 bases in frame from base 1.

Points the paper makes about the study in general: A larger number of public clonotypes was shared among persistent patients (around 2,700) than among newly diagnosed patients (roughly 980). Persistent Graves' disease patients showed lower TCR Shannon entropy and fewer highly expanded clones than newly diagnosed patients, suggesting clonal expansion. Persistent disease showed preferential use of TRBV28, TRBJ1-2 and TRBJ2-5, whereas newly diagnosed disease favored TRBV20-1 and TRBJ2-1. The small sample size was acknowledged by the authors as a limitation that may reduce accuracy. The study examined only peripheral blood because the primary lesion, thyroid tissue, could not be accessed. Sequencing and analysis were restricted to the TCR beta chain.

Another study also made use of these data, one on T cells in Graves' hyperthyroidism and ophthalmopathy. The second study reports: Stable Graves' hyperthyroidism was defined as the absence of progression to ophthalmopathy over 18 months of follow-up. Hyperthyroidism patients were newly diagnosed, with disease duration under 2 months, and aged 18 to 65 years. Exclusion was applied to patients with uncontrolled infections, other autoimmune diseases, pregnancy or lactation. Diagnoses were established on the basis of clinical symptoms, serum thyroxine and TRAb, thyroid ultrasound, and orbital computed tomography. A first-round RT-PCR of the TCR CDR3 used the HTBI primer set with the Qiagen OneStep RT-PCR kit. Blood samples also contained most of the expanded thyroid clonotypes (frequency above 0.001), which suggests that blood repertoires may reflect thyroid immune responses. A model built on a 13 V-J signature distinguished ophthalmopathy from stable hyperthyroidism, reaching 85% to 90% sensitivity and around 81% specificity in cross-validation and 80%/75% in testing. In validation, the model predicted progression to ophthalmopathy with approximately 71% sensitivity and approximately 78% specificity, a median of about 6.7 months before onset. To identify TCR V-J signatures that set the groups apart, the researchers used a discovery cohort of 100 patients, made up of approximately 43 with Graves' ophthalmopathy and about 60 with stable Graves' hyperthyroidism. An independent validation cohort of fewer than 20 hyperthyroidism patients and over 15 patients who later progressed to ophthalmopathy tested prospective prediction of ophthalmopathy. The 100 or so discovery patients were divided at random into training and test sets in a 7:3 ratio. In over five Graves' hyperthyroidism patients, the study also compared T-cell repertoires from thyroid tissue with T-cell repertoires from blood. Following sampling, methimazole starting at 30 mg daily was given to hyperthyroidism patients, and high-dose intravenous methylprednisolone was given to ophthalmopathy patients. Libraries were constructed in a second round of multiplex PCR, after which size selection and purification were carried out. Paired-end sequencing of the libraries was performed with 100 bp reads on an Illumina HiSeq2000. SOAPnuke was used to process the raw data, throwing out any read that contained adapters or uncalled bases, had a mean Phred below 15, or lacked an exact constant-primer or identifier match. High-quality paired reads were merged using COPE v1.2.5, and each unique nucleotide sequence was defined as a clonotype. MiTCR v1.1 was used to align the clonotypes against IMGT TRBV, TRBD and TRBJ reference segments. The analysis was restricted to V-J combinations with a frequency above 0.0001, which together covered 99.2% of the repertoires. A TCS score was defined as the ratio of F50 (clonal expansion) to E x V (chaos), with BLOSUM62-based TCRdist applied between CDR3 peptides within each V-J. Welch's t-statistics and random forest reduced just over 500 V-J features to roughly 13, which were used in a naive Bayes classifier (R e1071). No statistical method was used to fix the sample size in advance, and group allocation was not hidden from the investigators. The paper reports TCR Vbeta CDR3 sequencing of about 140 peripheral blood samples: some 44 ophthalmopathy, roughly 80 hyperthyroidism and 17 progressor patients.

Material: peripheral blood mononuclear cells (PBMCs), obtained at new diagnosis, from a patient treated with antithyroid drugs. Rearrangement joined TRBV15 to TRBJ1-3, with 7 junctional bases fitting TRBD1. This receptor was obtained from a woman under 30 with Graves disease. Donor details come from another sample of the same person, matched by shared clones. The CDR3 loop reads CATSRDRAGGGNTIYF. The sequenced DNA is TGTGCCACCAGCAGAGATCGGGCAGGGGGTGGAAACACCATATATTTT.